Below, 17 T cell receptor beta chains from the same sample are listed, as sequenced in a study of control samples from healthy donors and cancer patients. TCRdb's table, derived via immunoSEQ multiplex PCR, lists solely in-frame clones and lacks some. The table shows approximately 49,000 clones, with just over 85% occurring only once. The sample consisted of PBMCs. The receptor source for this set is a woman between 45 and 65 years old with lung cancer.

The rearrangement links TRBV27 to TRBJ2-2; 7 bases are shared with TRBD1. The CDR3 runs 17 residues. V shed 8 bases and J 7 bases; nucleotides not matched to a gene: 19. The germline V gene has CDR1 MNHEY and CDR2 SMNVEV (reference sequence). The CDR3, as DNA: TGTGCCAGCCGCCCAGGTCGGGGTATCGACAGGGTCGGGGAGCTGTTTTTT. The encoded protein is CASRPGRGIDRVGELFF.

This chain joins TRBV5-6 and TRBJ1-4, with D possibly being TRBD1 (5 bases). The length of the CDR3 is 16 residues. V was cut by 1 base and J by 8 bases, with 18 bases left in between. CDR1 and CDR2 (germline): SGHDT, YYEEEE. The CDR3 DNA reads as TGTGCCAGCAGCTTGTTCGACAGTTTCCTATCAGAAAAACTGTTTTTT. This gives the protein CASSLFDSFLSEKLFF.

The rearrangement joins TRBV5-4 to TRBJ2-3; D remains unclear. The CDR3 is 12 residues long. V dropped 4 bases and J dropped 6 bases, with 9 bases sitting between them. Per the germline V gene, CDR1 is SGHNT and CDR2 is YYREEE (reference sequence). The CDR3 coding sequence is TGTGCCAGCAGCCCCCCGTTTGATACGCAGTATTTT. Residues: CASSPPFDTQYF. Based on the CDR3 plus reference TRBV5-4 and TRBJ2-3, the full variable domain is ETGVTQSPTHLIKTRGQQVTLRCSSQSGHNTVSWYQQALGQGPQFIFQYYREEENGRGNFPPRFSGLQFPNYSSELNVNALELDDSALYLCASSPPFDTQYFGPGTRLTVL.

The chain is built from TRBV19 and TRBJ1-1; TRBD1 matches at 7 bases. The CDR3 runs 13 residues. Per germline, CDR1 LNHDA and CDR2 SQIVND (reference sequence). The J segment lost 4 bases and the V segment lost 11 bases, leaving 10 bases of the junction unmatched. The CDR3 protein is CASKQGRGTEAFF. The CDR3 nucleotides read TGTGCCTCCAAACAGGGGAGAGGCACTGAAGCTTTCTTT.

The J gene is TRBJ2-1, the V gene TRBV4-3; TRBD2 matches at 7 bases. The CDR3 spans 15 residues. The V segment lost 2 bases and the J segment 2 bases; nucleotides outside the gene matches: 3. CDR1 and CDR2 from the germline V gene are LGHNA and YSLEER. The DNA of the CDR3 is TGCGCCAGCAGCCAACTTAGCGGGCCCTACAATGAGCAGTTCTTC. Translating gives CASSQLSGPYNEQFF.

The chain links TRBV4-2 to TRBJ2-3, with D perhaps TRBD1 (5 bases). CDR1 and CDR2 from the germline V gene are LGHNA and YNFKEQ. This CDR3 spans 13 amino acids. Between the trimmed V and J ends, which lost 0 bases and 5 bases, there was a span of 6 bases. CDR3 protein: CASSQDQGDTQYF. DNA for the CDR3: TGTGCCAGCAGCCAAGATCAGGGAGATACGCAGTATTTT.

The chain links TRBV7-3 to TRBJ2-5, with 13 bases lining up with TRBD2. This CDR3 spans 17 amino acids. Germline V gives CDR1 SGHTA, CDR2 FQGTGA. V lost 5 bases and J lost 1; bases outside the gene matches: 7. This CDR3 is CASSVGTSGAFQETQYF. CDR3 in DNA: TGTGCCAGCAGCGTAGGGACTAGCGGGGCCTTCCAAGAGACCCAGTACTTC.

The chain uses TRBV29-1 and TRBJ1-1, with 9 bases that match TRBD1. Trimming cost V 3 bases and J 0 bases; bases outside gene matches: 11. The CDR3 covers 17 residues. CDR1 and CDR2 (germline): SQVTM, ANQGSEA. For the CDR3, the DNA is TGCAGCGTTGACCCAACCGGGACAGGGAGCTTGAACACTGAAGCTTTCTTT. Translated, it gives CSVDPTGTGSLNTEAFF.

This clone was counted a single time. CDR3 residues: CASRLGTATGEQYF. The CDR3 DNA reads TGTGCCAGCAGGCTCGGGACAGCCACCGGCGAGCAGTACTTC. This chain joins TRBV6-5 and TRBJ2-7; 7 bases are shared with TRBD1. The CDR3 covers 14 residues. The germline V gene encodes CDR1 MNHEY and CDR2 SVGAGI. Germline trimming cut 6 bases from V and 6 bases from J; bases unmatched to any gene: 11.

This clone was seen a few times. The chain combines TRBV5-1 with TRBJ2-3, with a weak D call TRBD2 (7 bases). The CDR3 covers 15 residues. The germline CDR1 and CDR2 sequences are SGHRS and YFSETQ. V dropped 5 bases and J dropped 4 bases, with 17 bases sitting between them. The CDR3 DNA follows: TGCGCCAGCAGAAAAGGGGGGGCTAGTGCAGATACGCAGTATTTT. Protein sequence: CASRKGGASADTQYF.

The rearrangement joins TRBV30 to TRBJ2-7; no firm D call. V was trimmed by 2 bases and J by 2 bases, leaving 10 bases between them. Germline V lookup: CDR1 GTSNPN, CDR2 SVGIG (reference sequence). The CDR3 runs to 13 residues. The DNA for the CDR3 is TGTGCCTGGAGTAAGGCCGAAACCTACGAGCAGTACTTC. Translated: CAWSKAETYEQYF.

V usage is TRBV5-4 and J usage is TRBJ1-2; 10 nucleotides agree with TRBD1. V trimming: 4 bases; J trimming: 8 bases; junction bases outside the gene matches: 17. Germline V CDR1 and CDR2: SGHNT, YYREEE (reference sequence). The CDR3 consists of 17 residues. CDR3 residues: CASSRTGTGASRRGYTF. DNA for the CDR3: TGTGCCAGCAGCCGTACCGGGACAGGGGCTAGTCGACGAGGCTACACCTTC.

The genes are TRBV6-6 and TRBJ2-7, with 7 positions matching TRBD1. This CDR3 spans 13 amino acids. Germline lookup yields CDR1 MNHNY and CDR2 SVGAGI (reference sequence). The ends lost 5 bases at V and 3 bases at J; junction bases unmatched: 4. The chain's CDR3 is CASSRQGNYEQYF. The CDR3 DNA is TGTGCCAGCAGTCGACAGGGAAACTACGAGCAGTACTTC.

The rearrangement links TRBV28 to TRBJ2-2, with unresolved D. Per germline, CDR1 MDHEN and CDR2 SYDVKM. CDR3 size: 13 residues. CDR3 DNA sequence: TGTGCGATCGACTCCCCGGACGCCGGGGAGCTGTTTTTT. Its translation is CAIDSPDAGELFF.

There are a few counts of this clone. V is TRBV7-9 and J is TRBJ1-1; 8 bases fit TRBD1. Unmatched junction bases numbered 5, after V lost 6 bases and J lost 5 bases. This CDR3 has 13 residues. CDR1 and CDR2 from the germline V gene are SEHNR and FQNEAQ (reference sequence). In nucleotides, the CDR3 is TGTGCCAGCAGTCGACAGGGGTCGACTGAAGCTTTCTTT. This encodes CASSRQGSTEAFF. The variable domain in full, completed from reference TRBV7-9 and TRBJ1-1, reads DTGVSQNPRHKITKRGQNVTFRCDPISEHNRLYWYRQTLGQGPEFLTYFQNEAQLEKSRLLSDRFSAERPKGSFSTLEIQRTEQGDSAMYLCASSRQGSTEAFFGQGTRLTVV.

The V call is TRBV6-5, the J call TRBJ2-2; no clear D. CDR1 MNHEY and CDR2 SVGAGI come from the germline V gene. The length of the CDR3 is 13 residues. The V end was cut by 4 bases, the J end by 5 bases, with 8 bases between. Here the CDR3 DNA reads TGTGCCAGCAGTTTCCCCGGGACCGGGGAGCTGTTTTTT. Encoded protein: CASSFPGTGELFF.

The CDR3 is CATSAGLTGGRDQPQHF. DNA for the CDR3: TGTGCCACCAGCGCGGGTTTGACAGGGGGCAGAGATCAGCCCCAGCATTTT. The V gene is TRBV15, the J gene TRBJ1-5; 10 positions match TRBD1. V lost 5 bases, J lost 5 bases, and 12 bases stayed unmatched. Germline-derived CDR1 and CDR2 are LNHNV and YYDKDF (reference sequence). This CDR3 is 17 amino acids long. The entire variable domain, with the rest obtained from reference TRBV15 and TRBJ1-5, is as follows: DAMVIQNPRYQVTQFGKPVTLSCSQTLNHNVMYWYQQKSSQAPKLLFHYYDKDFNNEADTPDNFQSRRPNTSFCFLDIRSPGLGDTAMYLCATSAGLTGGRDQPQHFGDGTRLSIL.